The 2 T cell receptor beta chains below all came from one sample that was sequenced in a study of T-cell reconstitution after alpha-beta-depleted transplantation in children. The library targeted TCRbeta and was prepared with unique molecular identifiers. TCRdb re-derived calls from the PCR reads in MiXCR, one entry per CDR3 protein. The sample has around 370,000 distinct CDR3 sequences; about a sixth are singletons. Material: PBMCs, mostly from graft donor cells, obtained 360 days after TCRalphabeta/CD19-depleted stem cell transplant. These receptors all stem from a male patient between 2 and 15 years old who had a stem cell transplant for acute lymphoblastic leukemia, so the T cells may come from the graft donor.

This rearrangement joins TRBV28 to TRBJ2-7; TRBD1 matches 9 bases. Germline CDR1 MDHEN, CDR2 SYDVKM. V lost 7 bases and J lost 3; bases outside the gene matches: 4. The CDR3 contains 13 residues. CDR3 nucleotide sequence: TGTGCCAGCACCTCGGGACAGGGCTACGAGCAGTACTTC. Translation gives CASTSGQGYEQYF. Full variable domain (rest looked up from reference TRBV28 and TRBJ2-7): DVKVTQSSRYLVKRTGEKVFLECVQDMDHENMFWYRQDPGLGLRLIYFSYDVKMKEKGDIPEGYSVSREKKERFSLILESASTNQTSMYLCASTSGQGYEQYFGPGTRLTVT.

In its sample, this clonotype was seen a few times. The rearrangement uses TRBV20-1 and TRBJ1-1, with unresolved D. The CDR3 is 15 amino acids. CDR1 DFQATT and CDR2 SNEGSKA come from the germline V gene (reference sequence). Trimming cost V 5 bases and J 3 bases, with 19 bases left between them. The CDR3 bases are TGCAGTGCTGGAAAAAGGGCCTTTTTGGACACTGAAGCTTTCTTT. This codes for CSAGKRAFLDTEAFF.